These 31 T cell receptor beta chains share one sample of origin, sequenced in a study of blood T cell repertoires in COVID-19. Sequencing used immunoSEQ multiplex PCR; TCRdb keeps in-frame clones, though not all of them. Here the sample spans fewer than 55,000 clones, just under 90% being singletons. The sample taken for sequencing was peripheral blood. The receptor set was obtained from a man at least 80 years old with active or convalescent COVID-19.

The chain recombines TRBV11-3 with TRBJ2-3; perhaps TRBD2 as D (6 bases). This CDR3 spans 14 amino acids. Germline CDR1 is SGHNT and CDR2 is YENEEA. Trimming cost V 5 bases and J 2 bases, with 11 bases left between them. The CDR3 sequence is CASSLGGPTDTQYF. DNA of the CDR3: TGTGCCAGCAGCCTGGGAGGCCCCACAGATACGCAGTATTTT.

The sample holds a few counts of this clone. The chain joins TRBV11-2 to TRBJ2-7; maybe TRBD2 (5 bases). CDR1 and CDR2 from the germline V gene are SGHAT and FQNNGV. Trimming stripped 5 bases from V and 3 bases from J, with 11 bases between. The CDR3 length is 13 residues. The CDR3 region is CASSQAGLYEQYF. Here the CDR3 DNA reads TGTGCCAGCAGCCAGGCGGGCCTCTACGAGCAGTACTTC.

The chain combines TRBV30 with TRBJ2-1; perhaps TRBD2 as D (5 bases). CDR1 and CDR2 from the germline V gene are GTSNPN and SVGIG (reference sequence). This CDR3 is 14 amino acids long. Trimming stripped 0 bases from V and 8 bases from J, with 14 bases between. In nucleotides, the CDR3 is TGTGCCTGGAGTGTAGGGCGGGCTGGACATGAGCAGTTCTTC. Translation gives CAWSVGRAGHEQFF.

This chain uses TRBV28 with TRBJ2-3; 9 bases are a match to TRBD2. The ends lost 10 bases at V and 6 bases at J; junction bases unmatched: 23. The CDR3 consists of 18 residues. CDR1 is MDHEN, CDR2 SYDVKM, per germline. The CDR3 DNA is TGTGCCAACTCACGGGGGATATTAGCGGGAGCTGTCACGGATACGCAGTATTTT. This sequence encodes CANSRGILAGAVTDTQYF.

This clone was found a few times. The chain carries TRBV7-2 and TRBJ2-7; 8 bases agree with TRBD1. Per the germline V gene, CDR1 is SGHTA and CDR2 is FQGNSA. The CDR3 spans 16 residues. Trimming at V came to 4 bases and at J to 4 bases, leaving 12 bases not matched to a gene. The CDR3 protein is CASSSLPGQGAYEQYF. CDR3 DNA sequence: TGTGCCAGCAGCTCCTTACCCGGGCAGGGGGCATACGAGCAGTACTTC.

This chain joins TRBV19 and TRBJ2-5, with 7 bases matching TRBD2. Germline lookup yields CDR1 LNHDA and CDR2 SQIVND (reference sequence). V gave up 1 base and J gave up 7 bases; unmatched junction bases: 3. The CDR3 spans 13 residues. For the CDR3, the DNA is TGTGCCAGTAGTATAGGCCCGGGAGGGACCCAGTACTTC. As protein: CASSIGPGGTQYF.

The CDR3 is CASSQVIEVSGANVLTF. The CDR3 region has the DNA TGTGCCAGCAGCCAAGTTATAGAAGTCTCTGGGGCCAACGTCCTGACTTTC. The chain recombines TRBV4-2 with TRBJ2-6; no definite D call. With 1 base removed from V and 0 bases from J, the gap between germline ends came to 10 bases. Germline V gives CDR1 LGHNA, CDR2 YNFKEQ. The CDR3 runs to 17 residues.

The chain is built from TRBV23-1 and TRBJ1-5; tentative D call: TRBD1 (5 bases). TRBV23-1 falls under the ORF class, with uncertain function. CDR3 size: 16 residues. V lost 0 bases and J 0 bases, leaving 9 bases between the germline ends. CDR3 sequence (DNA): TGCGCCAGCAGTCAATCGTGGGACTATAGCAATCAGCCCCAGCATTTT. Translation: CASSQSWDYSNQPQHF.

The V gene is TRBV6-4, the J gene TRBJ2-3; 10 bases map to TRBD1. The germline gives CDR1 MRHNA, CDR2 SNTAGT. The V segment lost 8 bases and the J segment 8 bases; nucleotides outside the gene matches: 19. The CDR3 consists of 17 residues. The CDR3 protein is CASGRPGQGSISVTQYF. The CDR3 DNA follows: TGTGCCAGCGGCAGACCGGGACAGGGGAGTATTTCGGTTACGCAGTATTTT.

The chain has TRBV5-4 and TRBJ2-5; weak D call: TRBD1 (6 bases). V was shortened by 3 bases and J by 3 bases, with 15 bases between the two germline ends. The CDR3 spans 15 residues. The germline gives CDR1 SGHNT, CDR2 YYREEE (reference sequence). DNA for the CDR3: TGTGCCAGCAGCTGGATGAAGGACAGTAAAGAGACCCAGTACTTC. It translates to CASSWMKDSKETQYF.

J is TRBJ1-1 and V is TRBV3-1 (or the pseudogene TRBV3-2), with 9 bases matching TRBD1. In germline, CDR1 is LGHDT, CDR2 YNNKEL (reference sequence). CDR3 length equals 15 residues. Germline trimming cut 6 bases from V and 6 bases from J; bases unmatched to any gene: 11. DNA of the CDR3: TGTGCCAGCAGACCTAGGGACAGGGAAGGGGCTGAAGCTTTCTTT. As protein: CASRPRDREGAEAFF.

V gene TRBV5-1 combines with J gene TRBJ2-1; 14 bases agree with TRBD2. The CDR3 length is 16 residues. The J segment lost 8 bases and the V segment lost 0 bases, leaving 4 bases of the junction unmatched. Germline V gives CDR1 SGHRS, CDR2 YFSETQ. The CDR3 here is CASSLETSGREDEQFF. The CDR3 nucleotides read TGCGCCAGCAGCTTGGAGACTAGCGGGAGGGAGGATGAGCAGTTCTTC.

V and J are TRBV28 and TRBJ2-1; 11 bases match TRBD2. CDR3 length: 15 residues. V was clipped by 2 bases and J by 7 bases; unmatched bases: 4. Germline-derived CDR1 and CDR2 are MDHEN and SYDVKM. The CDR3 nucleotides read TGTGCCAGCAGTTTACATAGCGGGGGGGCGAATGAGCAGTTCTTC. It codes for CASSLHSGGANEQFF.

This chain uses TRBV13 with TRBJ2-7; 8 bases agree with TRBD1. Germline CDR1 reads PRHDT; CDR2 reads FYEKMQ (reference sequence). J was trimmed by 6 bases and V by 4 bases; bases with no gene match: 5. This CDR3 comprises 13 residues. CDR3 protein: CASSWTGTFEQYF. Here the CDR3 DNA reads TGTGCCAGCAGCTGGACAGGGACTTTCGAGCAGTACTTC.

This rearrangement joins TRBV19 to TRBJ1-5; 7 bases are shared with TRBD1. The CDR3 length is 16 residues. The germline V gene has CDR1 LNHDA and CDR2 SQIVND (reference sequence). After removal of 3 bases from V and 0 bases from J, the junction contained 5 bases not matched to a gene. The CDR3 is CASSMPTGNSNQPQHF. CDR3 bases: TGTGCCAGTAGTATGCCGACAGGGAATAGCAATCAGCCCCAGCATTTT.

The gene calls are TRBV19 and TRBJ2-2; 14 nucleotides match TRBD2. Germline V gene sequence: CDR1 LNHDA, CDR2 SQIVND (reference sequence). The CDR3 is 15 residues long. The J segment lost 4 bases and the V segment lost 9 bases, leaving 4 bases of the junction unmatched. The CDR3, as DNA: TGTGCCAGCAAGACTAGCGGGGGGGCCACCGGGGAGCTGTTTTTT. Translated: CASKTSGGATGELFF.

This chain links TRBV10-2 with TRBJ2-7; 9 bases line up with TRBD2. Germline trimming cut 6 bases from V and 4 bases from J; bases unmatched to any gene: 13. The CDR3 is 16 amino acids. Germline-derived CDR1 and CDR2 are WSHSY and SAAADI. CDR3 residues: CASRTSGTSKSYEQYF. CDR3 DNA sequence: TGCGCCAGCAGGACCTCCGGGACTAGCAAGTCATACGAGCAGTACTTC.

This clone appeared a few times. The chain joins TRBV11-2 to TRBJ2-7; D might be TRBD1 (6 bases). Deletions cut 1 base from V and 8 bases from J, with 15 bases between. This CDR3 comprises 14 residues. Germline CDR1 SGHAT, CDR2 FQNNGV. For the CDR3, the DNA is TGTGCCAGCAGCTTAGTACAGGGAAGTGGTAAGCAGTACTTC. Its protein is CASSLVQGSGKQYF.

The V and J genes are TRBV3-1 (or the pseudogene TRBV3-2) and TRBJ2-7; D not resolved. The V gene's germline CDR1 is LGHDT and CDR2 YNNKEL (reference sequence). The CDR3 has 16 residues. Deletions cut 1 base from V and 5 bases from J, with 18 bases between. The CDR3 DNA reads TGTGCCAGCAGCCAAGGTGTACCCTCAGTGGGCCACGAGCAGTACTTC. Protein sequence: CASSQGVPSVGHEQYF.

J is TRBJ2-1 and V is TRBV9; weak D call: TRBD1 (7 bases). The CDR3 spans 16 residues. Per the germline V gene, CDR1 is SGDLS and CDR2 is YYNGEE. Deletions cut 3 bases from V and 9 bases from J, with 22 bases between. The CDR3 DNA reads TGTGCCAGCAGCGGAGGGGGCGGGGAATCTTGGGGTGAGCAGTTCTTC. Protein: CASSGGGGESWGEQFF.

The CDR3 is CASSRGQGSFDTEAFF. The CDR3 DNA sequence: TGTGCCAGCAGCCGCGGACAGGGATCTTTTGACACTGAAGCTTTCTTT. This sequence joins TRBV5-8 and TRBJ1-1, with TRBD1 identical over 8 bases. This CDR3 is 16 amino acids long. Losses at the gene ends were 4 bases for V and 3 bases for J; bases not matched to a gene: 11. From germline, CDR1 is SGHTS and CDR2 YDEGEE. Supplemented by reference TRBV5-8 and TRBJ1-1, the full variable domain reads EAGVTQSPTHLIKTRGQQATLRCSPISGHTSVYWYQQALGLGLQFLLWYDEGEERNRGNFPPRFSGRQFPNYSSELNVNALELEDSALYLCASSRGQGSFDTEAFFGQGTRLTVV.

The chain couples TRBV6-5 to TRBJ1-3; tentative D call: TRBD1 (5 bases). Per the germline V gene, CDR1 is MNHEY and CDR2 is SVGAGI. The V end was cut by 7 bases, the J end by 3 bases, with 10 bases between. The CDR3 extends over 13 amino acids. The CDR3 coding sequence is TGTGCCAGCATCCAGGGATATGGAAACACCATATATTTT. Its translation is CASIQGYGNTIYF.

The chain has TRBV11-2 and TRBJ2-1; 7 positions match TRBD2. CDR1 and CDR2 (germline): SGHAT, FQNNGV. Losses at the gene ends were 0 bases for V and 1 base for J; bases not matched to a gene: 0. CDR3 length: 15 residues. Here the CDR3 reads CASSLEGGSYNEQFF. In DNA, the CDR3 is TGTGCCAGCAGCTTAGAGGGAGGGTCCTACAATGAGCAGTTCTTC.

CDR3 in DNA: TGTGCCAGCAGTCTCCGGGACAGGGGGGGAAACACCATATATTTT. This gives the protein CASSLRDRGGNTIYF. This chain connects TRBV6-5 to TRBJ1-3; 11 nucleotides match TRBD1. Germline values: CDR1 MNHEY, CDR2 SVGAGI. V was pared by 5 bases and J by 4 bases, with 4 bases of the junction left unmatched. This CDR3 has 15 amino acids.

The chain carries TRBV4-3 and TRBJ1-2; 8 bases agree with TRBD1. This CDR3 has 14 amino acids. Germline V gives CDR1 LGHNA, CDR2 YSLEER. Unmatched junction bases numbered 7, after V lost 2 bases and J lost 8 bases. CDR3 amino acids: CASSQPTGVGGYTF. The CDR3 DNA sequence: TGCGCCAGCAGCCAACCGACAGGGGTTGGGGGCTACACCTTC.

The J gene is TRBJ1-2, the V gene TRBV4-3, with TRBD1 matching over 8 bases. Germline V lookup: CDR1 LGHNA, CDR2 YSLEER. The CDR3 totals 15 residues. The V gene end was trimmed by 0 bases and the J gene end by 2 bases; junction bases not matched to a gene: 2. The CDR3 loop reads CASSQEQGVNYGYTF. The CDR3 DNA sequence: TGCGCCAGCAGCCAAGAACAGGGGGTGAACTATGGCTACACCTTC.

V is TRBV3-1 (or the pseudogene TRBV3-2) and J is TRBJ2-7; 9 nucleotides agree with TRBD1. This CDR3 spans 14 amino acids. Looked up from germline, CDR1 is LGHDT and CDR2 is YNNKEL (reference sequence). Trimming took 4 bases from V and 7 from J; bases not matched to a gene: 8. The CDR3 spells CASSRVDRGLEQYF. CDR3 bases: TGTGCCAGCAGCCGTGTGGACAGGGGCCTGGAGCAGTACTTC.

The CDR3 loop is CSARREQTGELFF. CDR3 nucleotide sequence: TGCAGCGCCCGGAGGGAGCAAACGGGGGAGCTGTTTTTT. V usage is TRBV29-1 and J usage is TRBJ2-2; TRBD2 might be the D (6 bases). Trimming pared 7 bases from V and 8 bases from J, leaving 17 bases between. Germline loops: CDR1 SQVTM, CDR2 ANQGSEA. The CDR3 extends over 13 amino acids.

The rearrangement links TRBV5-8 to TRBJ2-1, with 15 bases fitting TRBD2. CDR3 size: 17 residues. From germline, CDR1 is SGHTS and CDR2 YDEGEE. The ends lost 3 bases at V and 9 bases at J; junction bases unmatched: 10. The CDR3 DNA reads as TGTGCCAGCAGCTGGACTAGCGGGGGGGCCTCGCTACCTGAGCAGTTCTTC. This gives the protein CASSWTSGGASLPEQFF.

V gene TRBV7-2 combines with J gene TRBJ2-1; 7 bases align to TRBD2. The germline V gene has CDR1 SGHTA and CDR2 FQGNSA. The CDR3 length is 15 residues. V shed 2 bases, J shed 4 bases, and the junction held 5 bases outside the gene matches. The CDR3 region has the DNA TGTGCCAGCAGCTTAAATCCGGGAGGATACAATGAGCAGTTCTTC. This encodes CASSLNPGGYNEQFF.

This chain connects TRBV21-1 to TRBJ2-4; TRBD2 was called by the table and not checked on the DNA. TRBV21-1 is given as a pseudogene. CDR3 size: 17 residues. The CDR3 DNA sequence: TGTGCCAGCACATGCGGGAGACAGGCTATAGCCAAAAACATTCAGTACTTC. The encoded protein is CASTCGRQAIAKNIQYF.